This is a list of T cell receptor beta chains from one sample in a study of T cells in localized non-small cell lung cancer. Some clones are missing from TCRdb's copy, which holds only in-frame ones; the method was immunoSEQ multiplex PCR. The repertoire holds fewer than 2,000 clones, 29% seen once, with approximately 9.8% in the top ten. Sequences were derived from normal lung tissue next to the tumor, sampled before any cancer treatment. These receptors originate from a woman aged 35-70 years with stage III lung adenocarcinoma. Each CDR3 is given without its conserved first and last residue. Size values are once, few and many counts, or a class for expanded clones, and some rows have none.

>TRBV5-1|.
ASSLLTSGLYNEQF
>TRBV6-8|.
ASSVGGQVETQY
>TRBV4-1|.
ASSRGTVGGNQY
>TRBV6-8|few
ASSGTAVGQY
>TRBV1|few
ASSLTGGEVTNEKLF
>TRBV11-3|.
ASSLGGPRNTEAF
>TRBV19|.
ASSIDFSGELF
>TRBV11-3|few
ASSLSTSGNVNEQF
>TRBV30|.
AWSEETEKLF
>TRBV6-8|few
ASRTTGEGYGYT
>TRBV6-7|few
ASSSQGWTF
>TRBV28|medium-sized
ASSPINQPQH
>TRBV29-1|few
SCGTSGGDEQY
>TRBV11-3|.
ASSLERTSSVYEQY
>TRBV6-7|.
ASYPRGNTGELF
>TRBV28|.
ASSTTGLYQETQY
>TRBV7-1|few
ARPWSPYQPQH
>TRBV6-8|few
ASSDSKAGSTDTQY
>TRBV30|.
AWSWGGARDTQY
>TRBV9|medium-sized
ASSATGMGYEQY
>TRBV28|.
ASSQGNEKLF
>TRBV1|.
ASSRTGTETQY
>TRBV11-3|few
ASSYTVNSNQPQH
>TRBV19|few
ASRPTSGSPEQY
>TRBV10-2|.
ASRANNRDRNSPLH
>TRBV19|few
ASSITGGGTEAF
>TRBV18|.
ASGPSKETQY
>TRBV11-3|.
ASSPRGSSYEQY
>TRBV6-8|.
ASSRGESDTQY
>TRBV6-8|large
ATPGGGVETQY
>TRBV9|.
ASSGVLGGGYT
>TRBV11-3|.
ASSLDGTGREQY
>TRBV6-7|.
AIRDGYEQY
>TRBV11-3|few
ASSSHGQGGGNTIY
>TRBV30|.
AAGGTGNEKLF
>TRBV19|.
ASSSPTGNQPQH
>TRBV11-3|.
ASSHGEGRSYSPLH
>TRBV5-1|few
ASSLLAGGETEAF
>TRBV19|few
ATRSGTEGEAF
>TRBV30|.
AWSEQEEAF
>TRBV11-3|few
ASRVAGVKEEQY
>TRBV11-3|few
ASSLGNRGGYGYT